The 28 T cell receptor beta chains listed next were all sequenced from one sample in a study of T cells after yellow fever vaccination. TCRdb reprocessed the 5' RACE reads with MiXCR, giving one entry per CDR3 protein. In the table there are roughly 99,000 distinct CDR3 sequences, roughly 5.2% of which are singletons. Material: CD8+ T cells sorted from PBMCs, obtained 10 days after the yellow fever booster vaccination. Receptor source: a man aged 18-30 years who received the YFV17D yellow fever vaccine.

This chain connects TRBV4-3 to TRBJ1-1, with D possibly matching TRBD1 (6 bases). Germline loops: CDR1 LGHNA, CDR2 YSLEER. Trimming took off 1 base at V and 1 base at J, with 16 bases between the two ends. This CDR3 has 17 amino acids. Here the CDR3 DNA reads TGCGCCAGCAGCCAAGTCGTAGGGGGACCGGGGAACACTGAAGCTTTCTTT. Its protein product is CASSQVVGGPGNTEAFF.

The chain couples TRBV7-9 to TRBJ2-3; D call uncertain. Germline lookup yields CDR1 SEHNR and CDR2 FQNEAQ (reference sequence). This CDR3 has 14 amino acids. Between the trimmed V and J ends, which lost 3 bases and 1 base, there was a span of 8 bases. The CDR3 region is CASSFVEGTDTQYF. CDR3 bases: TGTGCCAGCAGCTTTGTCGAAGGCACAGATACGCAGTATTTT.

The chain employs TRBV4-2 and TRBJ2-3; no definite D call. Trimming shortened V by 0 bases and J by 1 base, and 8 bases separated the two germline ends. The CDR3 is made up of 15 amino acids. CDR1 and CDR2 (germline): LGHNA, YNFKEQ. DNA for the CDR3: TGTGCCAGCAGCCAAGAATCAGCGCGCACAGATACGCAGTATTTT. It translates to CASSQESARTDTQYF.

The chain carries TRBV6-2 or TRBV6-3 and TRBJ2-1, with 8 positions matching TRBD2. The CDR3 extends over 15 amino acids. Germline CDR1 and CDR2: MNHEY and SVGEGT. The J segment lost 7 bases and the V segment lost 4 bases, leaving 9 bases of the junction unmatched. CDR3 DNA sequence: TGTGCCAGCAGTTTATACGGGGGGGCTGGGAATGAGCAGTTCTTC. This codes for CASSLYGGAGNEQFF.

This clonotype was picked up a small number of times. The chain couples TRBV27 to TRBJ2-7; D is unresolved. V was shortened by 5 bases and J by 0 bases, with 11 bases between the two germline ends. This CDR3 region has 14 residues. Germline CDR1 and CDR2: MNHEY and SMNVEV (reference sequence). CDR3 loop: CASSLQAGSYEQYF. CDR3 coding DNA: TGTGCCAGCAGTCTCCAGGCAGGCTCCTACGAGCAGTACTTC.

This clonotype has a single count. The chain carries TRBV6-6 and TRBJ2-4; D unclear. V dropped 2 bases and J dropped 4 bases, with 15 bases sitting between them. Per the germline V gene, CDR1 is MNHNY and CDR2 is SVGAGI (reference sequence). The CDR3 totals 16 residues. The CDR3 loop reads CASSYLRDGKKNIQYF. The DNA for the CDR3 is TGTGCCAGCAGTTACCTCCGCGACGGAAAAAAAAACATTCAGTACTTC.

J is TRBJ1-2 and V is TRBV7-6; D gene unclear. From germline, CDR1 is SGHVS and CDR2 FNYEAQ. The CDR3 runs to 14 residues. The germline V and J ends were trimmed by 2 bases and 1 base, with 8 bases remaining between them. CDR3: CASSLWESNYGYTF. In DNA form, the CDR3 reads TGTGCCAGCAGCTTATGGGAGAGTAACTATGGCTACACCTTC.

This chain links TRBV15 with TRBJ1-1; possibly TRBD1 for D (6 bases). CDR1 LNHNV and CDR2 YYDKDF come from the germline V gene (reference sequence). The CDR3 spans 15 residues. V lost 0 bases, J lost 5 bases, and 13 bases lay in between. As DNA, the CDR3 is TGTGCCACCAGCAGAGATAAGGGGGGTGGGACTGAAGCTTTCTTT. Encoded protein: CATSRDKGGGTEAFF.

This clonotype came up a few times. The chain combines TRBV6-5 with TRBJ2-1; maybe TRBD1 (6 bases). CDR1 is MNHEY, CDR2 SVGAGI, per germline. The V and J ends lost 7 bases and 10 bases respectively, with 14 bases between them. The CDR3 sequence is 12 residues long. The CDR3 DNA follows: TGTGCCAGCACTCAGGGGTTTGGGGAGCAGTTCTTC. This translates into CASTQGFGEQFF.

Many counts were recorded for this clonotype. V usage is TRBV7-3 and J usage is TRBJ2-2; D not resolved. Germline V CDR1 and CDR2: SGHTA, FQGTGA. The CDR3 spans 12 residues. V gave up 5 bases and J gave up 5 bases, with 6 bases separating them. CDR3 region: CASSTDTGELFF. The CDR3 bases are TGTGCCAGCAGCACTGATACCGGGGAGCTGTTTTTT.

This clonotype was seen more than once but under ten times. CDR3 sequence: CASRWTGPNTGELFF. CDR3 coding DNA: TGCGCCAGCAGATGGACAGGGCCCAACACCGGGGAGCTGTTTTTT. V gene TRBV23-1 combines with J gene TRBJ2-2; 8 positions agree with TRBD1. TRBV23-1 is classed as an ORF, of uncertain function. This CDR3 spans 15 amino acids. V lost 6 bases to trimming and J lost 2 bases; unmatched junction nucleotides: 5.

This clonotype was counted many times. The rearrangement uses TRBV7-8 and TRBJ2-7; 8 bases match TRBD1. The CDR3 extends over 15 amino acids. Losses at the gene ends were 2 bases for V and 2 bases for J; bases not matched to a gene: 5. Germline lookup yields CDR1 SGHVS and CDR2 FQNEAQ. The CDR3 region is CASSLIGTGAYEQYV. The CDR3 nucleotides read TGTGCCAGCAGCTTAATTGGGACAGGTGCCTACGAGCAGTACGTC.

This clonotype was detected only a few times. The rearrangement links TRBV14 to TRBJ2-5; TRBD1 is a possible D gene (6 bases). CDR1 SGHDN and CDR2 FVKESK come from the germline V gene. Trimming pared 2 bases from V and 2 bases from J, leaving 30 bases between. CDR3 size: 21 residues. The CDR3 nucleotides are TGTGCCAGCAGCCAATACAAGAGGTGGGAGCACAGGGTACGTCAACAAGAGACCCAGTACTTC. Translated: CASSQYKRWEHRVRQQETQYF.

The chain couples TRBV29-1 to TRBJ2-3; a weak D match, TRBD2 (6 bases). The length of the CDR3 is 14 residues. Trimming removed 6 bases from V and 2 bases from J, with 15 bases in between. The germline CDR1 and CDR2 sequences are SQVTM and ANQGSEA. CDR3: CSVVLAIYTDTQYF. CDR3 nucleotide sequence: TGCAGCGTAGTGCTAGCGATATACACAGATACGCAGTATTTT.

This clonotype has only a few counts. The chain combines TRBV6-6 with TRBJ1-3, with a tentative D call TRBD1 (6 bases). This CDR3 comprises 16 residues. Trimming stripped 1 base from V and 7 bases from J, with 17 bases between. Germline loops: CDR1 MNHNY, CDR2 SVGAGI (reference sequence). The CDR3 DNA follows: TGTGCCAGCAGTTACTTGATGGACAGCCTCGGGAACACCATATATTTT. This translates into CASSYLMDSLGNTIYF.

A few counts support this clonotype. V and J are TRBV27 and TRBJ2-4, with 7 bases lining up with TRBD2. The V and J ends lost 0 bases and 8 bases, in that order; junction bases with no gene match: 7. The length of the CDR3 is 15 residues. The germline V gene encodes CDR1 MNHEY and CDR2 SMNVEV (reference sequence). For the CDR3, the DNA is TGTGCCAGCAGTTTATCGTTTGGCGGGGGACACATTCAGTACTTC. Translating gives CASSLSFGGGHIQYF.

This clonotype has a handful of counts. Here the CDR3 reads CASSYTRPGDPFPGANVLTF. Here the CDR3 DNA reads TGTGCCAGCAGTTACACCCGACCCGGGGATCCGTTTCCCGGGGCCAACGTCCTGACTTTC. This chain connects TRBV6-2 or TRBV6-3 to TRBJ2-6; D possibly corresponds to TRBD2 (5 bases). The CDR3 sequence is 20 residues long. V lost 2 bases and J 4 bases, leaving 24 bases between the germline ends. Germline V gene lookup returns CDR1 MNHEY and CDR2 SVGEGT.

The DNA of the CDR3 is TGTGCCAGCACCAAGAGCAGGGGCGGAGAGACCCAGTACTTC. As protein: CASTKSRGGETQYF. The chain combines TRBV12-3 or TRBV12-4 with TRBJ2-5, with D possibly TRBD1 on 6 matching bases. The V gene lost 7 bases and the J gene lost 4 bases, with 16 bases spanning the gap. The length of the CDR3 is 14 residues.

The chain couples TRBV7-9 to TRBJ1-2; 8 bases match TRBD1. This CDR3 is built from 15 residues. With 5 bases clipped from V and 5 bases from J, the junction kept 10 bases outside the gene matches. Germline CDR1 is SEHNR and CDR2 is FQNEAQ (reference sequence). The CDR3 sequence is CASSLDRAVGYGYTF. The CDR3, as DNA: TGTGCCAGCAGCCTGGACAGGGCCGTGGGATATGGCTACACCTTC.

This clonotype was counted many times. This chain links TRBV6-4 with TRBJ2-3, with 8 bases lining up with TRBD2. This CDR3 contains 16 residues. Germline V gene data show CDR1 as MRHNA and CDR2 as SNTAGT. V dropped 2 bases and J dropped 5; count of bases not matched to a gene: 9. This CDR3 is CASSDGAGGPGDTQYF. In DNA form, the CDR3 reads TGTGCCAGCAGTGACGGGGCGGGGGGACCCGGAGATACGCAGTATTTT.

This clonotype was counted a few times. The V call is TRBV6-2 or TRBV6-3, the J call TRBJ2-3, with 10 bases fitting TRBD2. The length of the CDR3 is 16 residues. V was pared by 6 bases and J by 2 bases, with 8 bases of the junction left unmatched. Germline V gene data show CDR1 as MNHEY and CDR2 as SVGEGT. As DNA, the CDR3 is TGTGCCAGCAGGGTCCTAGCGGGGGCTGACACAGATACGCAGTATTTT. Its protein is CASRVLAGADTDTQYF.

There are many counts of this clonotype. This chain connects TRBV12-3 or TRBV12-4 to TRBJ2-7, with D possibly TRBD1 on 6 matching bases. There are 14 residues in the CDR3. Trimming removed 3 bases at V and 3 bases at J, with 12 bases between. The CDR3 DNA follows: TGTGCCAGCAGTTTGGGGACATCCTACTACGAGCAGTACTTC. Residues: CASSLGTSYYEQYF.

This clonotype was recorded many times. This chain uses TRBV7-2 with TRBJ2-7; D possibly matches TRBD1 or TRBD2 (5 bases each). Germline assignment: CDR1 SGHTA and CDR2 FQGNSA. The CDR3 has 18 amino acids. V was cut by 2 bases and J by 2 bases, with 22 bases left in between. This CDR3 reads CASSLFAYGASYPYEQYF. The CDR3 DNA is TGTGCCAGCAGCTTATTCGCTTACGGGGCTTCCTATCCCTACGAGCAGTACTTC.

This clonotype came up a few times. The rearrangement joins TRBV5-1 to TRBJ1-1; D unresolved. The CDR3 covers 13 residues. Germline lookup yields CDR1 SGHRS and CDR2 YFSETQ. Trimming pared 3 bases from V and 0 bases from J, leaving 6 bases between. In DNA form, the CDR3 reads TGCGCCAGCAGCTCAGTCATGAACACTGAAGCTTTCTTT. Translating gives CASSSVMNTEAFF.

The chain recombines TRBV7-3 with TRBJ2-1; unclear D gene. Trimming removed 5 bases from V and 1 base from J, with 15 bases in between. Germline V gene sequence: CDR1 SGHTA, CDR2 FQGTGA. There are 16 residues in the CDR3. The CDR3 nucleotides read TGTGCCAGCAGCCCCTCGCTTAGCCCGTCCTACAATGAGCAGTTCTTC. Translating gives CASSPSLSPSYNEQFF.

Ten or more counts support this clonotype. V and J are TRBV20-1 and TRBJ1-1; no clear D gene. Germline V gives CDR1 DFQATT, CDR2 SNEGSKA (reference sequence). The CDR3 loop spans 12 amino acids. With 3 bases removed from V and 4 bases from J, the gap between germline ends came to 9 bases. The CDR3 nucleotides are TGCAGTGCTAGGTCTTGGGCCACTGAAGCTTTCTTT. Amino acids: CSARSWATEAFF.

The gene calls are TRBV7-2 and TRBJ2-7, with 12 bases lining up with TRBD2. Germline V gene lookup returns CDR1 SGHTA and CDR2 FQGNSA. V was clipped by 4 bases and J by 2 bases; unmatched bases: 0. This CDR3 is built from 14 residues. CDR3 protein: CASSSSGGAYEQYF. Here the CDR3 DNA reads TGTGCCAGCAGCTCTAGCGGGGGGGCCTACGAGCAGTACTTC. Full variable domain (outside the CDR3, taken from reference TRBV7-2 and TRBJ2-7): GAGVSQSPSNKVTEKGKDVELRCDPISGHTALYWYRQSLGQGLEFLIYFQGNSAPDKSGLPSDRFSAERTGGSVSTLTIQRTQQEDSAVYLCASSSSGGAYEQYFGPGTRLTVT.

The chain employs TRBV6-5 and TRBJ2-1; 10 positions agree with TRBD2. CDR1 is MNHEY, CDR2 SVGAGI, per germline. The junction had 23 bases not matched to a gene; V was cut back by 6 bases and J by 0 bases. The CDR3 contains 22 residues. The DNA for the CDR3 is TGTGCCAGCAGCCCTGAGGACACCGTGGGGACTAGCGTCTACCCCTCCTACAATGAGCAGTTCTTC. This gives the protein CASSPEDTVGTSVYPSYNEQFF.